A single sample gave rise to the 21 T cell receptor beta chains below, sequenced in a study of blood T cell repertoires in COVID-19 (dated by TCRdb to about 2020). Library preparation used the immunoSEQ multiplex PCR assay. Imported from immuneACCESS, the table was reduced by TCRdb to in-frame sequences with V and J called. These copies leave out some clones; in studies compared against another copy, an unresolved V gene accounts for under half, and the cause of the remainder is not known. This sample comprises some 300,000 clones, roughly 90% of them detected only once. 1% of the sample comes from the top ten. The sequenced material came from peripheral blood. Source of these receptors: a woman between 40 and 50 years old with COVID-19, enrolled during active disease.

CDR3 in DNA: TGCGCCAGCAGCCAAGAAGCAGAGACAGGTGCAGAGACCCAGTACTTC. Translating it yields CASSQEAETGAETQYF. This sequence joins TRBV4-3 and TRBJ2-5, with a tentative D call TRBD1 (6 bases). Trimming removed 0 bases from V and 4 bases from J, with 15 bases in between. This CDR3 region has 16 residues. CDR1 and CDR2 (germline): LGHNA, YSLEER.

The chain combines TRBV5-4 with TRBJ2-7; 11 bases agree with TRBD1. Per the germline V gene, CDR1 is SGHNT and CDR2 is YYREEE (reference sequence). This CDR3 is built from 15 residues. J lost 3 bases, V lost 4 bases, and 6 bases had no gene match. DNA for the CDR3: TGTGCCAGCAGCGGGGACAGGGGGGACGTCTACGAGCAGTACTTC. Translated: CASSGDRGDVYEQYF.

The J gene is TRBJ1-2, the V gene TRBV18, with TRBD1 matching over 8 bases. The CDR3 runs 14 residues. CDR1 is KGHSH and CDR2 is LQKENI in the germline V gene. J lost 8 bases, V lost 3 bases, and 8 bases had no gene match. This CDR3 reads CASSPDRAWGGYTF. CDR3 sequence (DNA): TGTGCCAGCTCACCGGACAGGGCCTGGGGAGGCTACACCTTC.

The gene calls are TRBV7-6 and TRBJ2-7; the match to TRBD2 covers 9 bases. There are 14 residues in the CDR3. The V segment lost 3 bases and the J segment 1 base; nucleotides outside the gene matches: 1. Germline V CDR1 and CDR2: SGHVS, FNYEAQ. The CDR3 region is CASSFSGRSYEQYF. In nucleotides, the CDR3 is TGTGCCAGCAGCTTTAGCGGGAGATCCTACGAGCAGTACTTC.

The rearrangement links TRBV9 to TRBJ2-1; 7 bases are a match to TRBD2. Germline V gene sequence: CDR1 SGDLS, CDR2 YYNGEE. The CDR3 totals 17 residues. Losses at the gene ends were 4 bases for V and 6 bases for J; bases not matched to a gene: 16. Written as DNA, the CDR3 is TGTGCCAGCAGCCCCCGGACTGGGCGGGAGAGAGGCAATGAGCAGTTCTTC. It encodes CASSPRTGRERGNEQFF.

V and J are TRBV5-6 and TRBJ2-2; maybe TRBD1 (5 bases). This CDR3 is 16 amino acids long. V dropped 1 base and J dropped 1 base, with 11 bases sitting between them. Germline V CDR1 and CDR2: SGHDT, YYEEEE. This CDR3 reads CASSLSRDQNTGELFF. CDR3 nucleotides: TGTGCCAGCAGCTTGAGCAGGGATCAGAACACCGGGGAGCTGTTTTTT.

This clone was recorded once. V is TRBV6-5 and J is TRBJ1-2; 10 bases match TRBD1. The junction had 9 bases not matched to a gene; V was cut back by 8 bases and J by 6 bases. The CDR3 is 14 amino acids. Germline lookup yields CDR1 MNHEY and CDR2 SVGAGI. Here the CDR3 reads CASLKTGTGDGYTF. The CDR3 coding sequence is TGTGCCAGCCTAAAAACCGGGACAGGGGATGGCTACACCTTC.

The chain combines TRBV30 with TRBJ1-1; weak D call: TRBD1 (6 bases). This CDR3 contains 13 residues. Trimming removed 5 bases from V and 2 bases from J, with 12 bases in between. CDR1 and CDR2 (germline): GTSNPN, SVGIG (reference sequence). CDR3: CAWEQGLNTEAFF. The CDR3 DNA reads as TGTGCCTGGGAACAGGGTCTTAACACTGAAGCTTTCTTT.

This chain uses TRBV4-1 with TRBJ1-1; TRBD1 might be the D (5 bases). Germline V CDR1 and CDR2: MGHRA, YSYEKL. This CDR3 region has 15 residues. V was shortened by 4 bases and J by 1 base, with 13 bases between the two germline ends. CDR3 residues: CASSLTSGENTEAFF. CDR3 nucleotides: TGCGCCAGCAGCCTCACATCGGGGGAGAACACTGAAGCTTTCTTT.

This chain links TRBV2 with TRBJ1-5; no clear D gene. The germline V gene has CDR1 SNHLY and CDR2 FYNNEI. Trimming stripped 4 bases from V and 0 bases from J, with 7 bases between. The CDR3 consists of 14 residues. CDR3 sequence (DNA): TGTGCCAGCAGTGGCGGAACTAGCAATCAGCCCCAGCATTTT. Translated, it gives CASSGGTSNQPQHF.

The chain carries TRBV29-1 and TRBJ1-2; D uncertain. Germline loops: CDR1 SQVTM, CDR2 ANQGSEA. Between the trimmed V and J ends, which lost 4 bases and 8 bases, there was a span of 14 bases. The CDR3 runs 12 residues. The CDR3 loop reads CSVARGPGGYTF. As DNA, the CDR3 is TGCAGCGTTGCGAGAGGCCCCGGGGGCTACACCTTC. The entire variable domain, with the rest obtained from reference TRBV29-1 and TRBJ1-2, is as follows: SAVISQKPSRDICQRGTSLTIQCQVDSQVTMMFWYRQQPGQSLTLIATANQGSEATYESGFVIDKFPISRPNLTFSTLTVSNMSPEDSSIYLCSVARGPGGYTFGSGTRLTVV.

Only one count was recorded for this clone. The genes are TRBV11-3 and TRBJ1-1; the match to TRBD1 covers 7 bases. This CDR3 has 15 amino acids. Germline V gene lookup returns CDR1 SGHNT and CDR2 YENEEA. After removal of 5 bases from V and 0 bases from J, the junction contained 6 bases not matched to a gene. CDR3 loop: CASSQNRGMNTEAFF. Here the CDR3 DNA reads TGTGCCAGCAGCCAAAACAGGGGTATGAACACTGAAGCTTTCTTT.

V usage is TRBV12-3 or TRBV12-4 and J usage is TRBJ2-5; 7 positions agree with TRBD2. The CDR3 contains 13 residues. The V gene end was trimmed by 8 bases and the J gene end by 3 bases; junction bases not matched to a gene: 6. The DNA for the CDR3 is TGTGCCAGCGGGGGGGACTTGAAAGAGACCCAGTACTTC. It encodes CASGGDLKETQYF.

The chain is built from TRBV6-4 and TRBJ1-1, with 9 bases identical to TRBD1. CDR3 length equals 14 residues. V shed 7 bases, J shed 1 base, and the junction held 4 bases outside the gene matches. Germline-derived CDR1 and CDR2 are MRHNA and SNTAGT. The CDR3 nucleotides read TGTGCCAGCACCCGGGGACAGGGGAACACTGAAGCTTTCTTT. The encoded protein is CASTRGQGNTEAFF.

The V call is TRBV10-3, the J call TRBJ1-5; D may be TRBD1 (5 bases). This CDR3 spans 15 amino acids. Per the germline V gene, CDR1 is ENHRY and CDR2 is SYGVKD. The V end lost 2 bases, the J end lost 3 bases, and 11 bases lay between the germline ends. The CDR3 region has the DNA TGTGCCATCAGTGAGAGGGAGGGGAACAATCAGCCCCAGCATTTT. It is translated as CAISEREGNNQPQHF.

CDR3 sequence (DNA): TGTGCCAGTATGACGACAGGGGGGAATCAGCCCCAGCATTTT. Translated, it gives CASMTTGGNQPQHF. The chain links TRBV19 to TRBJ1-5, with TRBD1 identical over 9 bases. This CDR3 has 14 amino acids. V dropped 7 bases and J dropped 4; count of bases not matched to a gene: 5. Germline V CDR1 and CDR2: LNHDA, SQIVND (reference sequence). The whole variable domain, remainder taken from reference TRBV19 and TRBJ1-5, is DGGITQSPKYLFRKEGQNVTLSCEQNLNHDAMYWYRQDPGQGLRLIYYSQIVNDFQKGDIAEGYSVSREKKESFPLTVTSAQKNPTAFYLCASMTTGGNQPQHFGDGTRLSIL.

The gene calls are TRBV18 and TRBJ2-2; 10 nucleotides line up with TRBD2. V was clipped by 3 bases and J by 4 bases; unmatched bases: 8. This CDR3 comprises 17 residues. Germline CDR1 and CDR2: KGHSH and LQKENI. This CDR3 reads CASSPTLAGGVTGELFF. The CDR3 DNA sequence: TGTGCCAGCTCACCGACTTTAGCGGGAGGCGTCACCGGGGAGCTGTTTTTT.

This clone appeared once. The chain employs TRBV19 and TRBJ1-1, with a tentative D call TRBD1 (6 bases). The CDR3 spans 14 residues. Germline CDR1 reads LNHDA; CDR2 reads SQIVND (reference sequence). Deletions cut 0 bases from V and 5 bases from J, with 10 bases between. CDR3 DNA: TGTGCCAGTAGTATAGATTTACAGGGAACTGAAGCTTTCTTT. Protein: CASSIDLQGTEAFF.

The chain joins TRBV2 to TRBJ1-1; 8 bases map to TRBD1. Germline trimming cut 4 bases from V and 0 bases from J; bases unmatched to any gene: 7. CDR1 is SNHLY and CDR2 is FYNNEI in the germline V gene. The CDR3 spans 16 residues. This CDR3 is CASSAADRAMNTEAFF. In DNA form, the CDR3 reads TGTGCCAGCAGTGCTGCGGACAGGGCCATGAACACTGAAGCTTTCTTT.

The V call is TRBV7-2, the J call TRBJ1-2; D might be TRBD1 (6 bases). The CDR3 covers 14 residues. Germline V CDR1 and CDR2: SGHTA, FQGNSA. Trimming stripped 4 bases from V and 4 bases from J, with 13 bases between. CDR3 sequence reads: CASSSTGSLYGYTF. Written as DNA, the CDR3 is TGTGCCAGCAGCTCCACAGGGAGCCTCTATGGCTACACCTTC.

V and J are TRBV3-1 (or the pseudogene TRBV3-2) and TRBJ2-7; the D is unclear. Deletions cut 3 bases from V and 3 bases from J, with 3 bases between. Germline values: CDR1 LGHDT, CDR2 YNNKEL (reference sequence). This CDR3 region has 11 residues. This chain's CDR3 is CASSHRYEQYF. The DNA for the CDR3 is TGTGCCAGCAGCCACCGCTACGAGCAGTACTTC.